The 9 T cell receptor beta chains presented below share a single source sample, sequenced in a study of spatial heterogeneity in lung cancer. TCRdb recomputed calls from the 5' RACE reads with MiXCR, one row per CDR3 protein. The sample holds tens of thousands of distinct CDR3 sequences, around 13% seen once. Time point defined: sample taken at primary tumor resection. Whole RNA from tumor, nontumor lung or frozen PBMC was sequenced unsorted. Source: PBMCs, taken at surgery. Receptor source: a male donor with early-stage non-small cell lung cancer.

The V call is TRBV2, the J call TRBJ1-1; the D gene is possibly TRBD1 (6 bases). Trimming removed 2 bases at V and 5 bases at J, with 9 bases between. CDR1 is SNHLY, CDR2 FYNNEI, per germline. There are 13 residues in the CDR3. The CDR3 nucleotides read TGTGCCAGCAGTGAAAGAAGGGGGACTGAAGCTTTCTTT. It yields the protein CASSERRGTEAFF.

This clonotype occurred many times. The CDR3 DNA reads TGTGCCAGCAGACCCGGGACAGGGTCGGCCGACGCCCTGAACACTGAAGCTTTCTTT. Translation gives CASRPGTGSADALNTEAFF. The V and J genes are TRBV12-3 or TRBV12-4 and TRBJ1-1; 9 bases map to TRBD1. The CDR3 contains 19 residues. V shed 6 bases, J shed 0 bases, and the junction held 17 bases outside the gene matches.

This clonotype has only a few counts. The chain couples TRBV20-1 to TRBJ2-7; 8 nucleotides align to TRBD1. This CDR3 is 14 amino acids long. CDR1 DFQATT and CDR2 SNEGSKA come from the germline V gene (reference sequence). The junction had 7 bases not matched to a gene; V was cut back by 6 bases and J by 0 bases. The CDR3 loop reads CSAKDRESSYEQYF. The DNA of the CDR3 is TGCAGTGCAAAGGACAGGGAGAGCTCCTACGAGCAGTACTTC.

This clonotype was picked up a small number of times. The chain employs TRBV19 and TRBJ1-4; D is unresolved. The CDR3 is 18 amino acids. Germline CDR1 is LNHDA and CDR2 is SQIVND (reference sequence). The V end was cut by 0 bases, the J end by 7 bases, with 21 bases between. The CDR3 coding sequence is TGTGCCAGTAGTATAGATCTAGGCAGCTCGATCCTTGGTGAAAAACTGTTTTTT. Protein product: CASSIDLGSSILGEKLFF.

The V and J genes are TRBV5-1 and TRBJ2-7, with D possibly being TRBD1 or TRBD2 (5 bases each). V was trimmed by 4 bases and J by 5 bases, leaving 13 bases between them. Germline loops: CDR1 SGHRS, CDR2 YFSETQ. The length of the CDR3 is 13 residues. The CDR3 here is CASSPGTANEQYF. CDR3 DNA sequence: TGCGCCAGCAGCCCCGGGACGGCAAACGAGCAGTACTTC.

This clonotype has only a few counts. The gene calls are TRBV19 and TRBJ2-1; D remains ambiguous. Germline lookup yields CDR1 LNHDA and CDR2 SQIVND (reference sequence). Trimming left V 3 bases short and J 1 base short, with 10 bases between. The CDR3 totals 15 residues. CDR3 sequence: CASSILGNSYNEQFF. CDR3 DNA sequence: TGTGCCAGTAGTATTTTGGGGAATTCCTACAATGAGCAGTTCTTC.

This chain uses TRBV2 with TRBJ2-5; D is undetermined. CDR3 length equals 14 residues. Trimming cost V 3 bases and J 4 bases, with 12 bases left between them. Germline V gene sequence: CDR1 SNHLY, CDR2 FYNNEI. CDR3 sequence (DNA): TGTGCCAGCAGTGATGGTAGGGCTTCAGAGACCCAGTACTTC. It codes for CASSDGRASETQYF.

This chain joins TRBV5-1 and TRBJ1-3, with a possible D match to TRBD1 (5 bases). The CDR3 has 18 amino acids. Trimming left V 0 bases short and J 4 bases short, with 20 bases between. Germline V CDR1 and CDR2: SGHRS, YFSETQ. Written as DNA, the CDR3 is TGCGCCAGCAGCTTGGCGAGCCCCGGGGCCAGCCGGGGAAACACCATATATTTT. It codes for CASSLASPGASRGNTIYF.

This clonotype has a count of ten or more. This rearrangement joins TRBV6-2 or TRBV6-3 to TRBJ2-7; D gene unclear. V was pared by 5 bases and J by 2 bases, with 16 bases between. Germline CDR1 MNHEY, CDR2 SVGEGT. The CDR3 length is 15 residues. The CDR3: CASSRGPARTYEQYF. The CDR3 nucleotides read TGTGCCAGCAGTAGAGGACCCGCGAGGACCTACGAGCAGTACTTC.